Each of the 23 T cell receptor beta chains below was sequenced from the same sample in a study of cytomegalovirus exposure and HLA in healthy donors. Researchers ran the PCR with 60 Vbeta and 13 Jbeta primers. Only in-frame clones appear in the TCRdb table, and some are missing; sequencing was by immunoSEQ multiplex PCR. The table lists roughly 200,000 clones, 80% to 90% of them singletons. Sequenced input: PBMCs. The receptors originated from a woman aged 18-35 years in good health and CMV-seronegative.

The chain employs TRBV7-9 and TRBJ2-6; D ambiguous. V was clipped by 2 bases and J by 2 bases, with 10 bases between them. The CDR3 runs 16 residues. Germline CDR1 is SEHNR and CDR2 is FQNEAQ (reference sequence). CDR3 loop: CASSLSYQAGANVLTF. The DNA of the CDR3 is TGTGCCAGCAGCTTAAGTTATCAGGCTGGGGCCAACGTCCTGACTTTC. The complete variable domain, with remaining parts taken from reference TRBV7-9 and TRBJ2-6, reads DTGVSQNPRHKITKRGQNVTFRCDPISEHNRLYWYRQTLGQGPEFLTYFQNEAQLEKSRLLSDRFSAERPKGSFSTLEIQRTEQGDSAMYLCASSLSYQAGANVLTFGAGSRLTVL.

The chain recombines TRBV27 with TRBJ2-1, with 7 nucleotides matching TRBD2. CDR3 length equals 15 residues. The V segment lost 3 bases and the J segment 4 bases; nucleotides outside the gene matches: 6. Germline CDR1 is MNHEY and CDR2 is SMNVEV (reference sequence). This chain's CDR3 is CASSFGLAEYNEQFF. The CDR3 region has the DNA TGTGCCAGCAGTTTTGGGCTAGCGGAATACAATGAGCAGTTCTTC.

The chain has TRBV11-2 and TRBJ2-2; no clear D. Trimming took off 4 bases at V and 4 bases at J, with 19 bases between the two ends. There are 17 residues in the CDR3. Germline lookup yields CDR1 SGHAT and CDR2 FQNNGV. The CDR3 protein is CASSSNLRIGPTGELFF. In nucleotides, the CDR3 is TGTGCCAGCAGCTCCAACCTGAGGATAGGCCCCACCGGGGAGCTGTTTTTT. Based on the CDR3 plus reference TRBV11-2 and TRBJ2-2, the full variable domain is EAGVAQSPRYKIIEKRQSVAFWCNPISGHATLYWYQQILGQGPKLLIQFQNNGVVDDSQLPKDRFSAERLKGVDSTLKIQPAKLEDSAVYLCASSSNLRIGPTGELFFGEGSRLTVL.

This rearrangement joins TRBV7-9 to TRBJ2-1; D may be TRBD2 (5 bases). Germline V gene sequence: CDR1 SEHNR, CDR2 FQNEAQ (reference sequence). This CDR3 spans 15 amino acids. The V and J ends lost 1 base and 8 bases respectively, with 15 bases between them. CDR3 residues: CASSLVVSSSYEQFF. The CDR3 nucleotides read TGTGCCAGCAGCTTAGTAGTGTCTAGCTCCTATGAGCAGTTCTTC.

The chain carries TRBV6-5 and TRBJ2-1, with D tentatively TRBD2 (5 bases). The CDR3 runs 15 residues. Germline CDR1 MNHEY, CDR2 SVGAGI. V was clipped by 8 bases and J by 0 bases, with 14 bases between them. CDR3 in DNA: TGTGCCAGCCACTTAACTGGGAGCTCCTACAATGAGCAGTTCTTC. It codes for CASHLTGSSYNEQFF.

This sequence joins TRBV14 and TRBJ2-1, with a tentative D call TRBD2 (6 bases). From germline, CDR1 is SGHDN and CDR2 FVKESK. The V and J ends lost 3 bases and 6 bases respectively, with 18 bases between them. The CDR3 runs to 16 residues. CDR3 in DNA: TGTGCCAGCAGCCACGCGGGACCCAAAGGGGCCAATGAGCAGTTCTTC. Protein: CASSHAGPKGANEQFF. Based on the CDR3 plus reference TRBV14 and TRBJ2-1, the full variable domain is EAGVTQFPSHSVIEKGQTVTLRCDPISGHDNLYWYRRVMGKEIKFLLHFVKESKQDESGMPNNRFLAERTGGTYSTLKVQPAELEDSGVYFCASSHAGPKGANEQFFGPGTRLTVL.

The chain recombines TRBV6-6 with TRBJ1-6, with 10 nucleotides matching TRBD1. The CDR3 sequence is 14 residues long. J gave up 6 bases and V 6 bases, and 2 bases lay outside the gene matches. Germline-derived CDR1 and CDR2 are MNHNY and SVGAGI (reference sequence). CDR3 sequence: CASRGQGFNSPLHF. In DNA, the CDR3 is TGTGCCAGCAGGGGACAGGGGTTTAATTCACCCCTCCACTTT.

There are a few counts of this clone. The sample holds other DNA sequences that translate to the same CDR3. The V gene is TRBV27, the J gene TRBJ2-2, with D hard to call. The CDR3 runs 13 residues. Germline V CDR1 and CDR2: MNHEY, SMNVEV (reference sequence). V was cut by 2 bases and J by 4 bases, with 5 bases left in between. Here the CDR3 reads CASSLAATGELFF. CDR3 in DNA: TGTGCCAGCAGTTTAGCGGCCACCGGGGAGCTGTTTTTT.

This clone was counted a few times. The rearrangement uses TRBV21-1 and TRBJ2-1; TRBD1 is taken as the D call from the table, unchecked against the DNA. TRBV21-1 is noted as a pseudogene. The CDR3 totals 12 residues. The CDR3 nucleotides read TGTGCCAGCAGCAAGGGACACGGGGAGCAGTTCTTC. Its protein product is CASSKGHGEQFF.

The gene calls are TRBV15 and TRBJ1-5; perhaps TRBD1 as D (5 bases). Trimming took off 6 bases at V and 1 base at J, with 10 bases between the two ends. CDR1 and CDR2 (germline): LNHNV, YYDKDF (reference sequence). CDR3 length: 14 residues. CDR3 sequence reads: CATSETESNQPQHF. The CDR3 nucleotides are TGTGCCACCAGTGAGACAGAAAGCAATCAGCCCCAGCATTTT.

The genes are TRBV7-2 and TRBJ2-5; D is ambiguous. The DNA end is more similar to TRBJ2-7, so the J call may be wrong. The V gene's germline CDR1 is SGHTA and CDR2 FQGNSA. The CDR3 covers 16 residues. The CDR3 DNA follows: TGTGCCAGCAGCTTATCCCCAGACATGAGCTCCTACGAGCAGTACTTC. It specifies CASSLSPDMSSYEQYF.

The chain is built from TRBV5-4 and TRBJ2-7; 8 bases fit TRBD2. This CDR3 has 19 residues. The germline CDR1 and CDR2 sequences are SGHNT and YYREEE (reference sequence). The ends lost 2 bases at V and 2 bases at J; junction bases unmatched: 18. CDR3 coding DNA: TGTGCCAGCAGCTTCAGCCCGAAAACAAGCGGGGGCCCAACCTACGAGCAGTACTTC. Residues: CASSFSPKTSGGPTYEQYF.

The chain couples TRBV2 to TRBJ2-2, with TRBD2 matching 11 bases. With 6 bases clipped from V and 1 base from J, the junction kept 7 bases outside the gene matches. CDR1 SNHLY and CDR2 FYNNEI come from the germline V gene. The CDR3 runs to 17 residues. The CDR3 DNA follows: TGTGCCAGCAGGAACCCTCTAGCGGGGGGGAACACCGGGGAGCTGTTTTTT. This sequence encodes CASRNPLAGGNTGELFF.

The chain is built from TRBV27 and TRBJ2-3, with D maybe TRBD2 (5 bases). Trimming shortened V by 3 bases and J by 0 bases, and 10 bases separated the two germline ends. This CDR3 has 15 residues. In germline, CDR1 is MNHEY, CDR2 SMNVEV (reference sequence). Here the CDR3 reads CASSLIQRSTDTQYF. CDR3 coding DNA: TGTGCCAGCAGTTTGATCCAGCGGAGCACAGATACGCAGTATTTT.

The CDR3 region is CASSVTGVSYEQYF. DNA of the CDR3: TGTGCCAGCAGCGTAACAGGAGTCTCCTACGAGCAGTACTTC. The chain links TRBV9 to TRBJ2-7; a weak D match, TRBD1 (5 bases). Per the germline V gene, CDR1 is SGDLS and CDR2 is YYNGEE. The V and J ends lost 1 base and 0 bases respectively, with 8 bases between them. The CDR3 has 14 amino acids.

V gene TRBV13 combines with J gene TRBJ2-2; 10 bases match TRBD2. The V gene's germline CDR1 is PRHDT and CDR2 FYEKMQ (reference sequence). J was trimmed by 5 bases and V by 2 bases; bases with no gene match: 5. This CDR3 comprises 16 residues. The CDR3 region is CASSLITSGATGELFF. CDR3 DNA: TGTGCCAGCAGCTTAATTACTAGCGGGGCTACCGGGGAGCTGTTTTTT.

The chain links TRBV7-2 to TRBJ2-7, with TRBD2 matching over 7 bases. Trimming at V came to 4 bases and at J to 6 bases, leaving 12 bases not matched to a gene. The CDR3 consists of 15 residues. From germline, CDR1 is SGHTA and CDR2 FQGNSA. The DNA for the CDR3 is TGTGCCAGCAGCTGGCCGCAAGCGGGGCCTCTCGAGCAGTACTTC. As protein: CASSWPQAGPLEQYF.

V and J are TRBV4-1 and TRBJ2-7; weak D call: TRBD2 (6 bases). CDR3 size: 15 residues. The V and J ends lost 5 bases and 3 bases respectively, with 17 bases between them. CDR1 and CDR2 from the germline V gene are MGHRA and YSYEKL. This chain's CDR3 is CASSLIWDSDYEQYF. DNA for the CDR3: TGCGCCAGCAGCTTAATATGGGACTCAGACTACGAGCAGTACTTC.

The genes are TRBV9 and TRBJ2-5; 8 bases are shared with TRBD1. Losses at the gene ends were 4 bases for V and 3 bases for J; bases not matched to a gene: 8. This CDR3 spans 15 amino acids. CDR1 and CDR2 (germline): SGDLS, YYNGEE. CDR3 in amino acids: CASSRGQGYEETQYF. The CDR3 DNA is TGTGCCAGCAGCCGAGGACAGGGATATGAAGAGACCCAGTACTTC.

The chain couples TRBV7-9 to TRBJ1-1, with unresolved D. V lost 1 base and J 9 bases, leaving 9 bases between the germline ends. The V gene's germline CDR1 is SEHNR and CDR2 FQNEAQ (reference sequence). The CDR3 sequence is 12 residues long. CDR3 sequence reads: CASSLDSHQAFF. CDR3 DNA sequence: TGTGCCAGCAGCTTAGATAGCCATCAAGCTTTCTTT.

In the case of this clone: Other DNA variants within this sample encode the same CDR3. The CDR3: CASSLQGGQPQHF. The CDR3 nucleotides are TGTGCCAGCAGTTTGCAGGGGGGCCAGCCCCAGCATTTT. The gene calls are TRBV27 and TRBJ1-5, with 7 positions matching TRBD1. V shed 3 bases, J shed 7 bases, and the junction held 3 bases outside the gene matches. The germline gives CDR1 MNHEY, CDR2 SMNVEV (reference sequence). The CDR3 has 13 residues.

The CDR3 loop is CASSHIWSSPGRFVRNQPQHF. As DNA, the CDR3 is TGTGCCAGCAGCCATATTTGGTCCTCGCCGGGAAGGTTTGTCCGCAATCAGCCCCAGCATTTT. V usage is TRBV27 and J usage is TRBJ1-5; D is undetermined. The CDR3 spans 21 residues. Germline loops: CDR1 MNHEY, CDR2 SMNVEV (reference sequence). V was pared by 6 bases and J by 2 bases, with 32 bases between.

The count of this clone is one. The chain employs TRBV4-1 and TRBJ1-2, with D unresolved. The CDR3 loop spans 12 amino acids. V was cut by 2 bases and J by 7 bases, with 8 bases left in between. CDR1 and CDR2 from the germline V gene are MGHRA and YSYEKL. CDR3 sequence (DNA): TGCGCCAGCAGCCAAACAGACGTTGGCTACACCTTC. It codes for CASSQTDVGYTF.